Here is one T cell receptor beta chain with its context. No antigen is known for it. The data originate from a study of chemoradiotherapy in HPV16-positive cancers. Study conclusions and caveats: During treatment, candidate HPV-specific clones and E7-related motifs expanded in tumor. Better recurrence-free survival went with HPV-responsive T-cell expansion in HPV16-positive patients.

This CDR3 contains 17 residues. The germline CDR1 and CDR2 sequences are LGHNA and YNFKEQ. Trimming stripped 0 bases from V and 8 bases from J, with 22 bases between. The method was immunoSEQ multiplex PCR; TCRdb's version includes in-frame clones alone and lacks a portion of them. Here the sample spans approximately 23,000 clones, just under 75% being singletons. Sampling was performed from a patient who underwent chemoradiotherapy. The rearrangement joins TRBV4-2 to TRBJ1-2; the D gene is possibly TRBD1 (5 bases). The sequence was obtained from a human donor with HPV-associated anogenital cancer. The CDR3, as DNA: TGTGCCAGCAGCCAAGATCTGGGGCATTTGGATTTAGGCGGCTACACCTTC. Protein sequence: CASSQDLGHLDLGGYTF.